This is a list of T cell receptor beta chains from one sample in a study of shared clonotypes between healthy human individuals. Measured with immunoSEQ multiplex PCR; TCRdb has only the in-frame clones, and not every one. The profile covers roughly 2 million clones, with roughly 96% appearing a single time and 0.1% to 0.15% taken by the ten largest. The sequenced sample consisted of naive CD4+ T cells sorted from blood. The source of these receptors is a man younger than 30 in good health. Both conserved end residues are part of each CDR3. The order of the fields is J gene, clone size, V gene, D gene, CDR3 protein, CDR3 DNA. A D gene is named only where the DNA matches it firmly. Only part of the rows carry a size: once, few, many, or a class if the clone is expanded.

TRBJ2-7,-,TRBV2,TRBD2,CALGGGRTYEQYF,TGTGCCTTAGGCGGGGGGCGTACCTACGAGCAGTACTTC
TRBJ2-2,-,TRBV10-1,TRBD1,CARTGVHGELFF,TGCGCCCGAACAGGGGTGCACGGGGAGCTGTTTTTT
TRBJ1-1,once,TRBV7-9,-,CASSSGGRERAEAFF,TGTGCCAGCAGCTCGGGGGGACGGGAACGAGCTGAAGCTTTCTTT
TRBJ2-7,once,TRBV27,TRBD2,CASSLVAGYEQYF,TGTGCCAGCAGTTTAGTAGCGGGATACGAGCAGTACTTC
TRBJ2-7,-,TRBV28,TRBD1,CASSQAGTGVGEQYF,TGTGCCAGCAGTCAAGCCGGGACAGGGGTAGGCGAGCAGTACTTC
TRBJ1-5,-,TRBV5-1,-,CASPNDRAAGKQPQHF,TGCGCCAGCCCTAACGACCGGGCCGCGGGTAAACAGCCCCAGCATTTT
TRBJ2-7,-,TRBV7-2,-,CASSPGLADYEQYF,TGTGCCAGCAGCCCTGGTTTAGCGGACTACGAGCAGTACTTC
TRBJ1-2,-,TRBV18,TRBD1,CASSPGTGDCTF,TGTGCCAGCTCACCGGGGACAGGGGACTGCACCTTC
TRBJ2-7,-,TRBV7-2,-,CASSLSTGTVFEQYF,TGTGCCAGCAGCTTATCCACCGGGACGGTCTTCGAGCAGTACTTC
TRBJ2-5,-,TRBV4-2,-,CASSQDLGWETQYF,TGTGCCAGCAGCCAAGATCTAGGGTGGGAGACCCAGTACTTC
TRBJ1-5,-,TRBV5-3,-,CARSLAMNPRDGRNQPQHF,TGTGCCAGAAGCTTGGCAATGAATCCCCGGGACGGCCGCAATCAGCCCCAGCATTTT
TRBJ2-2,-,TRBV7-9,-,CASSLSTGELFF,TGTGCCAGCAGCTTATCCACCGGGGAGCTGTTTTTT
TRBJ1-5,-,TRBV6-6,-,CASSSSDSPNQPQHF,TGTGCCAGCAGTTCCTCGGACAGCCCAAATCAGCCCCAGCATTTT
TRBJ2-7,-,TRBV10-2,TRBD2,CASSGGLAGSYEQYF,TGCGCCAGCAGTGGGGGACTAGCGGGTTCCTACGAGCAGTACTTC
TRBJ2-2,-,TRBV5-3,-,CARSFGLLINTGELFF,TGTGCCAGAAGCTTTGGGCTTCTAATAAACACCGGGGAGCTGTTTTTT
TRBJ2-3,-,TRBV10-3,-,CAISPTSGLTDTQYF,TGTGCCATCAGCCCGACCAGCGGGCTCACAGATACGCAGTATTTT
TRBJ1-4,-,TRBV6-1,TRBD1,CASSLPTGDNEKLFF,TGTGCCAGCAGTCTACCGACAGGGGATAATGAAAAACTGTTTTTT
TRBJ1-5,-,TRBV7-3,TRBD1,CASSSDRGRNQPQHF,TGTGCCAGCAGCTCCGACAGGGGGCGGAATCAGCCCCAGCATTTT
TRBJ2-2,-,TRBV4-1,-,CASSQDQVSGNTGELFF,TGCGCCAGCAGCCAAGATCAAGTTAGCGGGAACACCGGGGAGCTGTTTTTT
TRBJ1-2,once,TRBV7-2,-,CASSLILGNRVPYGYTF,TGTGCCAGCAGCTTGATACTGGGAAACAGGGTACCCTATGGCTACACCTTC
TRBJ1-3,-,TRBV6-5,TRBD1,CASSSHTGEHGYTIYF,TGTGCCAGCAGTTCCCATACAGGGGAACATGGTTACACCATATATTTT
TRBJ2-7,-,TRBV5-4,TRBD2,CASSLLAGTDEQYF,TGTGCCAGCAGCTTGCTAGCGGGAACCGACGAGCAGTACTTC
TRBJ2-3,-,TRBV7-6,-,CASSLVFPDTQYF,TGTGCCAGCAGCTTAGTTTTCCCCGATACGCAGTATTTT
TRBJ2-5,-,TRBV2,-,CASKRGGTLETQYF,TGTGCCAGCAAGAGGGGGGGGACTTTGGAGACCCAGTACTTC
TRBJ2-1,-,TRBV7-6,TRBD2,CASSLSSGTKEEQFF,TGTGCCAGCAGCTTATCTAGCGGGACTAAAGAGGAGCAGTTCTTC
TRBJ2-3,once,TRBV11-2,-,CASSLLPALVITDTQYF,TGTGCCAGCAGCTTACTCCCGGCACTCGTAATCACAGATACGCAGTATTTT
TRBJ2-3,-,TRBV5-1,-,CASSLTPSGGTDTQYF,TGCGCCAGCAGCTTGACCCCAAGTGGAGGCACAGATACGCAGTATTTT
TRBJ2-2,once,TRBV7-8,-,CASSLEGPSSVGTGELFF,TGTGCCAGCAGCTTAGAAGGTCCTAGTTCGGTAGGCACCGGGGAGCTGTTTTTT
TRBJ1-1,-,TRBV7-9,-,CASLGANTEAFF,TGTGCCAGTTTAGGAGCGAACACTGAAGCTTTCTTT
TRBJ2-2,-,TRBV30,-,CAWNVQGTGELFF,TGTGCCTGGAACGTGCAGGGTACCGGGGAGCTGTTTTTT
TRBJ1-1,-,TRBV9,-,CASSVAVNTEAFF,TGTGCCAGCAGCGTAGCGGTGAACACTGAAGCTTTCTTT
TRBJ2-5,once,TRBV6-5,TRBD2,CASSAPAGLKETQYF,TGTGCCAGCAGTGCCCCGGCGGGACTAAAAGAGACCCAGTACTTC
TRBJ2-5,-,TRBV4-1,-,CASSQMPTQETQYF,TGCGCCAGCAGTCAAATGCCGACACAAGAGACCCAGTACTTC
TRBJ2-1,once,TRBV4-2,TRBD2,CASSQGTSGGSYNEQFF,TGTGCCAGCAGCCAAGGGACTAGCGGGGGTTCCTACAATGAGCAGTTCTTC
TRBJ2-2,-,TRBV4-3,TRBD2,CASSQDWIGTSVVAGELFF,TGCGCCAGCAGCCAAGACTGGATTGGGACTAGCGTAGTGGCCGGGGAGCTGTTTTTT
TRBJ2-2,-,TRBV7-2,-,CASSLFRGTGELFF,TGTGCCAGCAGCTTATTCCGGGGGACCGGGGAGCTGTTTTTT
TRBJ1-4,-,TRBV11-2,-,CASSLAGMYEKLFF,TGTGCCAGCAGCTTAGCAGGGATGTATGAAAAACTGTTTTTT
TRBJ2-5,-,TRBV20-1,-,CSGASQETQYF,TGCAGTGGAGCAAGCCAAGAGACCCAGTACTTC
TRBJ2-1,-,TRBV19,-,CASTGQPFSYNEQFF,TGTGCCAGCACCGGACAGCCTTTTTCCTACAATGAGCAGTTCTTC
TRBJ1-2,-,TRBV11-3,-,CASSLTATYDYGYTF,TGTGCCAGCAGCTTGACCGCCACTTACGACTATGGCTACACCTTC
TRBJ2-5,-,TRBV10-3,TRBD2,CAISERGGTSRRETQYF,TGTGCCATCAGTGAGCGGGGGGGGACCAGTCGCCGGGAGACCCAGTACTTC
TRBJ1-2,-,TRBV19,-,CATTSSPGGRYGYTF,TGTGCCACCACCTCTAGCCCGGGCGGCCGCTATGGCTACACCTTC
TRBJ2-7,-,TRBV10-3,-,CAIRDNYEQYF,TGTGCCATCAGGGATAATTACGAGCAGTACTTC
TRBJ2-7,-,TRBV6-5,-,CASRPGTIDEQYF,TGTGCCAGCAGGCCCGGGACGATCGACGAGCAGTACTTC
TRBJ2-7,once,TRBV7-2,TRBD2,CASSSSGSLSYEQYF,TGTGCCAGCAGCTCTAGCGGGAGCCTCTCCTACGAGCAGTACTTC
TRBJ1-1,-,TRBV30,-,CAWSARSSIPEAFF,TGTGCCTGGAGTGCTCGAAGCTCAATCCCTGAAGCTTTCTTT